The TCR beta chain under discussion was sequenced for a study of blood T cells in healthy people across ages. Then a second PCR, running about 6 to 12 cycles, was carried out with a sample-barcoded 5' primer and a J-beta primer mix. The authors tagged each cDNA molecule using a template-switch adaptor with 12 random nucleotides. TCRdb passed the 5' RACE reads through MiXCR, listing each CDR3 protein once. The sample includes around 900,000 distinct CDR3 sequences, 29% of them seen just once. PBMCs numbering at least 7 million were isolated per sample. The CDR3 has 15 amino acids. CDR1 is DFQATT and CDR2 is SNEGSKA in the germline V gene (reference sequence). Turning to this clonotype: The junction shows a germline mismatch at one end, possibly a read error.

This sequence was found in a woman aged 80 or older in good health. J is TRBJ2-3 and V is TRBV20-1; D gene uncertain. Source material: blood. In DNA, the CDR3 is TGCAGTGCTAGAGGAGGAGACTTTAGCACAGATACACAGTATTTT. Protein sequence: CSARGGDFSTDTQYF.